This record concerns one T cell receptor beta chain sequence. This clone has more than one count but fewer than ten. Its cognate antigen has yet to be identified. There are no base qualities to consult, and no much larger clone falls within one base. These data originate in a study of blood T cell repertoires in COVID-19 (TCRdb year 2020). In terms of the full investigation: Collaborator samples came from the United States, Italy and Spain and covered acute and convalescent phases of COVID-19. The samples were drawn from the first 160 participants of the ongoing ImmuneRACE study and from 1,254 subjects provided by 6 global collaborators. Where available, HLA class I and class II types were obtained from metadata supplied by the sample provider rather than from assay-based typing. Subjects who had been exposed to COVID-19, were actively infected with it, or had recovered from it provided the deeply sampled blood TCRbeta repertoires that made up the dataset. A freely available public database, intended as a resource for researchers studying the immune response to SARS-CoV-2, is where the repertoires were released. The prospective study material was composed of cDNA or gDNA derived from T cells, B-cell-depleted T cells, or PBMCs. Sample metadata almost always included a de-identified subject ID, COVID-19 status, age in years and sex.

TCRbeta CDR3 regions were amplified from genomic DNA by means of the immunoSEQ Assay, a bias-controlled multiplex PCR. On the study's bioinformatics: The number of nucleated cells in each sample was estimated by amplification of reference gene primers within the assay. To quantify the absolute abundance of each unique TCRbeta CDR3 rearrangement, sequence reads were collapsed and filtered. For each sample, productive Simpson clonality was calculated by taking the square root of Simpson's diversity index across productive rearrangements. TCRdb holds this immuneACCESS table with in-frame rearrangements only. Some clones are missing; in checked studies, unresolved V genes explain under half, and the rest has no known cause. D and trimming were read from the DNA, whereas the V and J calls and clone size are those reported in that table. Across this sample there are under 200,000 clones, with around 84% seen only once. The leading ten clones occupy approximately 5% of the sample.

Each collaborating institution followed its own protocols to collect whole blood in K2EDTA tubes. For TCRbeta analysis, collaborator samples were shipped as frozen whole blood, as isolated PBMCs, or as DNA extracted from either sample type. Broad study findings and their caveats: How much clinical and demographic metadata was included differed by source and by participant, and the metadata was provided uncurated.

This sequence originates from a woman of 80 years or more with acute or convalescent COVID-19. The sequenced material came from peripheral blood.

The sequenced DNA is TGTGCCAGTAGTATGATGGGCGCAGATACGCAGTATTTT. Translated, it reads CASSMMGADTQYF. The V and J segments used are TRBV19 and TRBJ2-3; the D gene cannot be named for sure. Per the germline V gene (reference sequence), LNHDA is the CDR1 and SQIVND is the CDR2. Its CDR3 holds 13 amino acids, cysteine through phenylalanine. Only the CDR3 region is kept as DNA, spanning 39 bases read in frame from base 1. V lost 3 bases and J lost 4 bases; the stretch between them is 8 bases long.